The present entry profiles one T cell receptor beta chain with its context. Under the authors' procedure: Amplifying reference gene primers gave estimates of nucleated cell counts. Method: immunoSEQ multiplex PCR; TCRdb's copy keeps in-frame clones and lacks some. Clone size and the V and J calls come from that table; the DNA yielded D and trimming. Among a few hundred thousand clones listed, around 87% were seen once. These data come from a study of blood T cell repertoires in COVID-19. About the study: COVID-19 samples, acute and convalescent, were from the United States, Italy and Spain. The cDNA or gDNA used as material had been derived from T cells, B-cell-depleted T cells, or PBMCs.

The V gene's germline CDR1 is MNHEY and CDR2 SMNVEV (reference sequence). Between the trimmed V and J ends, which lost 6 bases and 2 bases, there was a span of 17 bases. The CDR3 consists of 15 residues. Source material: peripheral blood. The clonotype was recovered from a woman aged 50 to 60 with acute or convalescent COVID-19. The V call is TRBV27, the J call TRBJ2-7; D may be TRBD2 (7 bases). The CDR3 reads CASRPGGRGTYEQYF. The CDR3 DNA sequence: TGTGCCAGCAGACCCGGGGGGCGCGGAACCTACGAGCAGTACTTC.